This T cell receptor (beta chain) was retrieved from a study of shared clonotypes between healthy human individuals (dated by TCRdb to the early 2020s). In terms of the full investigation: Three men and two women, aged 18 to 49 years, made up the cohort. Per donor, leukapheresis produced somewhere between about 0.8 and 9.5 billion PBMCs. Libraries were prepared and TCR repertoires were sequenced by different laboratories using diverse techniques, in order to increase sequencing depth and limit assay-specific biases. For each donor, CD4 naive and CD4 memory were each given three plates, CD8 naive was given two plates, and CD8 memory was given one plate. To estimate repertoire size and how much clonotypes are shared between individuals, the study performed deep sequencing of blood TCR repertoires from 4 to 6 healthy adults.

Healthy HIV-negative adults with no recently reported acute infections or vaccinations were included as donors. Only Caucasian adults living in Nashville, Tennessee, USA were represented among the donors. CD4+ T cells were enriched through magnetic negative selection, after which naive cells were positively selected on CD45RA and the remaining negative fraction served as the memory subset. Blood was obtained by leukapheresis, after which PBMCs were separated by Ficoll-Histopaque density gradient centrifugation and cryopreserved in liquid nitrogen vapor phase. Purity and quantity of every magnetically sorted T cell population were checked by analytical flow cytometry. From each sorted fraction, genomic DNA was isolated and quantified by UV absorbance on a Nanodrop 2000c. As encoded in the germline V gene, CDR1 is SNHLY while CDR2 is FYNNEI. The germline ends are 10 bases apart after V is trimmed by 8 bases and J by 5 bases. Taken from cysteine to phenylalanine, the CDR3 has 12 residues. The entry retains the CDR3 DNA only, 36 bases that are in frame from base 1.

As to this clone: The specificity of this receptor is unknown. Per-nucleotide qualities are absent, and no much larger clonotype sits a single base away.

TCR CDR3 regions were amplified from genomic DNA by multiplex PCR using the deep immunoSEQ assay. Extracted genomic DNA from each cell subset was spread evenly across all wells of several immunoSEQ 96-well plates, with each plate serving as a replicate. Each replicate PCR for sorted subsets received 200 ng genomic DNA, equal to about 30,000 T cell genomes. Purified libraries were measured with a Qubit 3.0 fluorometer, size-checked on a Bioanalyzer 2100, and measured again with the KAPA Library Quantification kit. Every immunoSEQ 96-well plate was sequenced on a dedicated single-read 150-cycle Illumina NextSeq 550 flow cell. Concerning the study's data processing: The immunoSEQ output contained only junctional sequences without quality scores, so filtering could not match that applied to full-length reads. To assign V/J genes and CDR3, sequences were annotated against IMGT germline references using PyIR, a Python wrapper for IgBLAST v1.9. Reads with weak V/J assignments (E-value above 1e-6), missing CDR3, stop codons, out-of-frame junctions, or ambiguous translated residues were removed. A V3J clonotype was defined by an identical inferred V gene, J gene, and CDR3 amino acid sequence. Percentage overlap between repertoires was computed as shared unique clonotypes divided by the size of the smaller repertoire. Richness of each repertoire was evaluated using RTK rarefaction, the Chao1 estimator, and Recon v2.1 estimates of unobserved clonotypes. For all TCRbeta clonotypes obtained by the gDNA method from several donors, generation probabilities were computed with OLGA. Sourced from immuneACCESS, this table was stored by TCRdb with only in-frame sequences that have V and J called. A share of the clones is absent; for the studies checked, an unresolved V gene accounts for under half, and the remainder has no known explanation. The DNA was the basis for D and trimming; V, J and clone size are from that table. This sample gives around 2,000,000 clones in total; 85% to 95% of them show up just once. The ten largest make up 0.13% of the sample.

The investigation overall reported the following: Sampling was restricted to blood, and TCR repertoires in tissues likely differ from the TCR repertoires found in blood. Larger estimated clonotype richness was generally found for naive subsets than for memory subsets. Rarefaction of sorted-subset datasets indicated incomplete sequencing despite the large sequencing depth. Because the study included a small number of donors, the genetic and exposure-history diversity represented was limited. Based on pairwise subsampling, the degree of clonotype sharing among donors was expected to be affected by sequencing depth. Compared with non-shared clonotypes, clonotypes shared by all four sorted-subset donors had higher generation probabilities. About 4.5% of naive CD4, 3.5% of naive CD8, roughly 2.4% of memory CD4, and around 0.4% of memory CD8 clonotypes were shared across several donors.

The chain links TRBV2 with TRBJ1-5, with TRBD1 as a weak D call on 5 bases. The source material was naive CD4+ T cells sorted from blood. The label giving this sample's cell subset or site can be read as: CD45RA+ positively selected. The sequence was obtained from a man aged 18 to 29 in good health. The nucleotide sequence is TGTGCCAGCCAGGGACGCGATCAGCCCCAGCATTTT. This encodes CASQGRDQPQHF.